This T cell receptor beta chain comes out of a study of blood T cell repertoires in COVID-19. Study background: Both acute and convalescent COVID-19 samples were obtained from the United States, Italy and Spain. In each case, the material was cDNA or gDNA derived from T cells, B-cell-depleted T cells, or PBMCs.

Methods used by the authors: Nucleated cell counts were estimated from reference gene primer amplification. The assay was immunoSEQ multiplex PCR, and TCRdb's table has in-frame clones only and misses some. V and J calls and clone size are those listed in that table; D and trimming were worked out from the DNA. The repertoire holds 85,000 to 120,000 clones, over 60% seen once, with 5% to 8% in the top ten. CDR1 is KGHDR and CDR2 is SFDVKD in the germline V gene. The ends lost 8 bases at V and 2 bases at J; junction bases unmatched: 9. The CDR3 totals 16 residues. The chain is built from TRBV24-1 and TRBJ2-1; 9 bases match TRBD2. Sequenced: peripheral blood. The TCR sequence derives from a man older than 75 with COVID-19, enrolled during active disease. The CDR3 region has the DNA TGTGCCACCACAGCGGGAGGAATTGGGGCCTACAATGAGCAGTTCTTC. It specifies CATTAGGIGAYNEQFF.